These T cell receptor beta chains were read from a single sample in a study of molecular identifiers for immune sequencing clone quantification. TCRdb used MiXCR to reprocess the PCR reads, holding one entry per CDR3 protein. Counted here are approximately 550,000 distinct CDR3 sequences, under 30% occurring once; the ten biggest clones make up approximately 0.76%. Specimen: naive CD8+ T cells from blood, with Jurkat cell RNA spiked in. The receptors shown here come from a human donor in good health. Some libraries in this study had Jurkat cell RNA spiked in. Each CDR3 is given with its conserved first and last residue. D genes are given only for firm matches. Only part of the rows carry a size: once, few, many, or a class if the clone is expanded.

>-|TRBV4-2|few|14|TRBJ2-2
TGTGCCAGCAGCCAAGAAGGGGTCACCGGGGAGCTGTTTTTT
CASSQEGVTGELFF
>-|TRBV14|-|16|TRBJ2-5
TGTGCCAGCAGCCAAGAGCGGGGCCCCGGGTTTGAGACCCAGTACTTC
CASSQERGPGFETQYF
>TRBD1|TRBV29-1|many|13|TRBJ2-2
TGCAGCGTGTCTACAGGGGACACCGGGGAGCTGTTTTTT
CSVSTGDTGELFF
>-|TRBV3-1|-|14|TRBJ2-7
TGTGCCAGCAGCCCGGAACAGGGCTCTTGGGAGCAGTACTTC
CASSPEQGSWEQYF
>-|TRBV20-1|few|15|TRBJ2-1
TGCAGTGCGGGTGAAATAGCAACCTCCTACAATGAGCAGTTCTTC
CSAGEIATSYNEQFF
>-|TRBV6-5|many|14|TRBJ1-1
TGTGCCAGCAGTACCGCTACAGAGCCCCATGAAGCTTTCTTT
CASSTATEPHEAFF
>-|TRBV20-1|many|16|TRBJ2-7
TGCAGTGCTTCCCCGGGAGCAGTAGGGAGCTCCTACGAGCAGTACTTC
CSASPGAVGSSYEQYF
>-|TRBV9|-|15|TRBJ2-3
TGTGCCAGTACCAAGGAGGAGCGCCCCACAGATACGCAGTATTTT
CASTKEERPTDTQYF
>-|TRBV27|few|15|TRBJ2-7
TGTGCCAGCAGTTTATTGCCGGCAGGGACCTACGAGCAGTACTTC
CASSLLPAGTYEQYF
>TRBD1|TRBV2|few|15|TRBJ2-7
TGTGCCAGCAGCGATTACCGGGACAGACGATACGAGCAGTACTTC
CASSDYRDRRYEQYF